This note documents a single TCR beta chain sequence. Its antigen is as yet unknown. The data were obtained in a study of shared clonotypes between healthy human individuals. Study-level results: Naive subsets tended to show greater estimated richness than memory subsets.

The V and J ends lost 0 bases and 7 bases, in that order; junction bases with no gene match: 8. The CDR3 spans 16 residues. Looked up from germline, CDR1 is KGHSH and CDR2 is LQKENI. Every subset had its genomic DNA shared out evenly among several immunoSEQ plates. A 200 ng quantity of DNA, about 30,000 T cell genomes, went into the sorted-subset replicate PCRs. TCRdb's table, derived via immunoSEQ multiplex PCR, lists solely in-frame clones and lacks some. The sample lists 2 million to 2.5 million clones, just under 95% occurring once. This TCR derives from a young man in good health. Some clones in this sample may be carry-over from other donors' samples. Material: naive CD4+ T cells from PBMCs. Subset of the sample: CD45RA+ positively selected. The chain couples TRBV18 to TRBJ2-2; 7 nucleotides match TRBD2. CDR3 nucleotides: TGTGCCAGCTCACCACCCGGGACTACCAAGGGCGGGGAGCTGTTTTTT. Protein product: CASSPPGTTKGGELFF.